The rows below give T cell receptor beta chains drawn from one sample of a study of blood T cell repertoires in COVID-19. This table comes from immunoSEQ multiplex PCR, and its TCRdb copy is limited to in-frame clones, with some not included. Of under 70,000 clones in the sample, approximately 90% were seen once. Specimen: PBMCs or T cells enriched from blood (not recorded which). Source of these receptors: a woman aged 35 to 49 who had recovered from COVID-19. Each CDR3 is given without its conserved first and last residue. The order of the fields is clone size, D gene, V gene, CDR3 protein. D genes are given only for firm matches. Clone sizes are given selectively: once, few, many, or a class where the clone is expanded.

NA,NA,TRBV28,ASSTAGVTGNTIY
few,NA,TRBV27,ASSPGTFQTLYSNQPQH
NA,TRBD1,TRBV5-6,ASSRLDRGDGYT
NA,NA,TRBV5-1,ASSWSGDKNIQY
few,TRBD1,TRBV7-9,ASSPDRVDSPLH
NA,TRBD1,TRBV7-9,ASSSYRGRNEKLF
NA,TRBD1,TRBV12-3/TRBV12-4,ASRGDSPTEAF
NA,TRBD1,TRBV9,ASSVLPGTGASSSGNTIY
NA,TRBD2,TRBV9,ASSVRPGGSTTGGEQY
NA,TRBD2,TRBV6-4,ASSDGTSNEQF
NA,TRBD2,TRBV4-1,ASSLWGAGDEETQY
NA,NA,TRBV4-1,ASSRTESYEQY
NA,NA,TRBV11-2,ASSLGASGANVLT
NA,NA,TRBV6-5,ASSYSEPGEGWVT
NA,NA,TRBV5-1,ASSLVGATDTQY
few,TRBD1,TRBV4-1,ASSADRAYQPQH
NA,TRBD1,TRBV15,ATSVTGVSEVTEAF
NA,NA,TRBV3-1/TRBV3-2,ASSQADRSQPQH
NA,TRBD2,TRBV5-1,ASSFNGGADTQY
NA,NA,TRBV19,ASSISGGPGPQH
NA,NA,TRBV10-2,ASSEGLADTGELF
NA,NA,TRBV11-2,ASSLEGGSGANVLT
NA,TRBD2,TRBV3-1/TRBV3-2,ASSQEVWGGEQY
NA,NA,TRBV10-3,AALADLNTGELF
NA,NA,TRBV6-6,ASSYLQLNSPLH
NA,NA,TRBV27,ASSYNSQETQY
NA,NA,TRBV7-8,ASSINLGHSGTEAF
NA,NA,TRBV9,ASSVQAGSVEKLF
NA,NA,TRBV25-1,ASRQGGSTPLH
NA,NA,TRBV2,ASKLFRTGGTGELF
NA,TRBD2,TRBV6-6,ASTPRGGVDTQY
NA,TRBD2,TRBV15,ATSPGLAVWEQF
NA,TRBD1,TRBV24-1,ATKLISTGLENIQY
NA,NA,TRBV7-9,ASSPGGGGTEAF
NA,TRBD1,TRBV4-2,ASSQEGTASYEQY
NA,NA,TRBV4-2,ASSQDTGKAGYT
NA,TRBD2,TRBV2,ASSPTSLTDSGTDTQY
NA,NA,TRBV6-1,ASSEERGGYNEQF
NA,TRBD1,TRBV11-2,ASSLFRTGGNYGYT
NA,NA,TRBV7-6,ASSLDDTVNEQF
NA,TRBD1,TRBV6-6,ASSLKPRGPSNQPQH
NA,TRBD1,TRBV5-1,ASSLGPAGGEQY
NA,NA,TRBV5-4,ASSLDSQETQY